The 8 T cell receptor beta chains below were found in one sample sequenced in a study of a mutant IDH1 vaccine in newly diagnosed glioma. The time point is: week 11, during vaccination. Alongside topical imiquimod, each dose of vaccine comprised 300 ug of mutant IDH1 20-mer peptide. What these receptors recognize is not known. Profiling relied on immunoSEQ multiplex PCR, and the TCRdb table lists in-frame clones only, not all of them. The sample includes tens of thousands of clones, around 70% of them seen just once. The sequencing here drew on peripheral blood mononuclear cells (PBMCs), taken from a glioma patient whose treatment included an IDH1 peptide vaccine. The receptors derive from a young man with glioma. Some clones in this sample may be carry-over from other donors' samples.

The chain uses TRBV18 and TRBJ1-1, with TRBD1 identical over 8 bases. The CDR3 length is 13 residues. CDR1 is KGHSH and CDR2 is LQKENI in the germline V gene. The trim removed 4 bases at V and 6 bases at J, leaving 4 bases unmatched. DNA for the CDR3: TGTGCCAGCTCACGGGACAGGCCCCCTGAAGCTTTCTTT. This sequence encodes CASSRDRPPEAFF.

This clone has more than one count but fewer than ten. The DNA for the CDR3 is TGCAGCGTTGCTACACACCATGGGGCCGGAGTGAACACTGAAGCTTTCTTT. Translation: CSVATHHGAGVNTEAFF. The gene calls are TRBV29-1 and TRBJ1-1, with D perhaps TRBD1 (5 bases). The CDR3 is 17 amino acids. Trimming pared 4 bases from V and 0 bases from J, leaving 21 bases between. From germline, CDR1 is SQVTM and CDR2 ANQGSEA.

CDR3 amino acids: CASSQDLEGEAFF. CDR3 in DNA: TGTGCCAGCAGCCAAGATCTCGAGGGTGAAGCTTTCTTT. V usage is TRBV14 and J usage is TRBJ1-1; no clear D gene. The CDR3 loop spans 13 amino acids. The germline V and J ends were trimmed by 0 bases and 7 bases, with 9 bases remaining between them. CDR1 is SGHDN and CDR2 is FVKESK in the germline V gene. Together with reference TRBV14 and TRBJ1-1, the CDR3 gives the full variable domain: EAGVTQFPSHSVIEKGQTVTLRCDPISGHDNLYWYRRVMGKEIKFLLHFVKESKQDESGMPNNRFLAERTGGTYSTLKVQPAELEDSGVYFCASSQDLEGEAFFGQGTRLTVV.

This clone was counted between two and nine times. The chain carries TRBV6-4 and TRBJ2-3, with D tentatively TRBD1 or TRBD2 (6 bases each). Trimming removed 5 bases at V and 1 base at J, with 16 bases between. This CDR3 has 16 amino acids. Germline CDR1 reads MRHNA; CDR2 reads SNTAGT. The CDR3 coding sequence is TGTGCCAGCAGTTTACAACAGGGCGGGGGCACAGATACGCAGTATTTT. Protein sequence: CASSLQQGGGTDTQYF.

The chain couples TRBV5-6 to TRBJ2-1; possible D gene TRBD1, 6 bases. The length of the CDR3 is 16 residues. V lost 1 base to trimming and J lost 3 bases, with 14 bases between them. Germline values: CDR1 SGHDT, CDR2 YYEEEE. The CDR3 protein is CASSLNYRAGYNEQFF. The DNA for the CDR3 is TGTGCCAGCAGCTTGAATTACAGGGCGGGCTACAATGAGCAGTTCTTC.

This clone appeared once. The chain links TRBV28 to TRBJ2-3; D is ambiguous. The V gene's germline CDR1 is MDHEN and CDR2 SYDVKM. Trimming removed 3 bases from V and 4 bases from J, with 11 bases in between. The CDR3 has 14 amino acids. The CDR3 reads CASSFLLVPDTQYF. CDR3 in DNA: TGTGCCAGCAGTTTTCTTCTAGTCCCAGATACGCAGTATTTT.

This sequence joins TRBV7-2 and TRBJ2-5; a possible D gene is TRBD2 (6 bases). Germline CDR1 is SGHTA and CDR2 is FQGNSA. Between the trimmed V and J ends, which lost 6 bases and 5 bases, there was a span of 13 bases. This CDR3 region has 13 residues. CDR3 region: CASSRGSWETQYF. As DNA, the CDR3 is TGTGCCAGCAGTCGGGGGAGTTGGGAGACCCAGTACTTC. Together with reference TRBV7-2 and TRBJ2-5, the CDR3 gives the full variable domain: GAGVSQSPSNKVTEKGKDVELRCDPISGHTALYWYRQSLGQGLEFLIYFQGNSAPDKSGLPSDRFSAERTGGSVSTLTIQRTQQEDSAVYLCASSRGSWETQYFGPGTRLLVL.

This clone was counted only a few times. J is TRBJ1-1 and V is TRBV5-1, with D possibly matching TRBD1 (5 bases). The CDR3 totals 14 residues. The V and J ends lost 0 bases and 8 bases respectively, with 14 bases between them. From germline, CDR1 is SGHRS and CDR2 YFSETQ. CDR3 nucleotides: TGCGCCAGCAGCTTGGTACGGCAGGGTAAGGAAGCTTTCTTT. Amino acids: CASSLVRQGKEAFF. Based on the CDR3 plus reference TRBV5-1 and TRBJ1-1, the full variable domain is KAGVTQTPRYLIKTRGQQVTLSCSPISGHRSVSWYQQTPGQGLQFLFEYFSETQRNKGNFPGRFSGRQFSNSRSEMNVSTLELGDSALYLCASSLVRQGKEAFFGQGTRLTVV.